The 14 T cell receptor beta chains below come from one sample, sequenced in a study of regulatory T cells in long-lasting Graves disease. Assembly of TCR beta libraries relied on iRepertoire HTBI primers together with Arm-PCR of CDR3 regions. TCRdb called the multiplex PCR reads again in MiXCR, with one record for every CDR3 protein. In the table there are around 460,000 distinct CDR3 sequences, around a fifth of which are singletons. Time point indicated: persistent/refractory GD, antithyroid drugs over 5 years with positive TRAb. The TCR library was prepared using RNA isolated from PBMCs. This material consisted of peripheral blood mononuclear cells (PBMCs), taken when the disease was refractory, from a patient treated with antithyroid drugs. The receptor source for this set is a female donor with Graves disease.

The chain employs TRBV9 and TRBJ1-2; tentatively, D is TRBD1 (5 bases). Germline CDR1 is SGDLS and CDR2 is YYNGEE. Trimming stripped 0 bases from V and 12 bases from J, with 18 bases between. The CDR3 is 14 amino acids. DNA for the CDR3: TGTGCCAGCAGCGTAGGGTGGGGCGAGGAGGAGAACACCTTC. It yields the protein CASSVGWGEEENTF.

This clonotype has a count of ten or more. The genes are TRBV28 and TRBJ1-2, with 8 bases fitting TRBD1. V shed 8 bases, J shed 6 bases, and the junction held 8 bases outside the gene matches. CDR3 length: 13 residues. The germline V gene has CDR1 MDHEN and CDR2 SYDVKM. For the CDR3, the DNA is TGTGCCAGCGTCCCCAGGGGGCGTCATGGCTACACCTTC. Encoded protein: CASVPRGRHGYTF.

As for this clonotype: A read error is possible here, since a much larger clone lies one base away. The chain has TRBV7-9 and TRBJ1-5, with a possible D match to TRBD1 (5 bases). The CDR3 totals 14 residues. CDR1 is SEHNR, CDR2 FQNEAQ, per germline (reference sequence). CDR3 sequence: CASSRGDGNQPHHF. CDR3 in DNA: TGTGCCAGCAGCCGGGGGGACGGGAATCAGCCCCATCATTTT.

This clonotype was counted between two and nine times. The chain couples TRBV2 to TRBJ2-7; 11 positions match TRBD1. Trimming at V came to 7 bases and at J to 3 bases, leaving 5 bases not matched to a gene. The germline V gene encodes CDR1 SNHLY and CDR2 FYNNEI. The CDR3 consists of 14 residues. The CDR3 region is CASNGQGANYEQYF. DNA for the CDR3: TGTGCCAGCAACGGACAGGGGGCGAACTACGAGCAGTACTTC.

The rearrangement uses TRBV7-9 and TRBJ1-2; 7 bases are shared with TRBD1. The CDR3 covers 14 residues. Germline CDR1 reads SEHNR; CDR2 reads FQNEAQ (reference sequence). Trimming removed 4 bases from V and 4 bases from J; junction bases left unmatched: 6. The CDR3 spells CASSSTGQIYGYTF. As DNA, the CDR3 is TGTGCCAGCAGCTCCACGGGACAGATCTATGGCTACACCTTC.

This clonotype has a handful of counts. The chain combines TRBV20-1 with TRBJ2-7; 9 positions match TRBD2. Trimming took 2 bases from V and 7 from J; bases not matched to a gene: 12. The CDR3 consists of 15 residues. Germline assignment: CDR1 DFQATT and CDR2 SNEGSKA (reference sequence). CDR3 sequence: CSARIAGAPWSEQYF. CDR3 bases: TGCAGTGCTAGAATAGCGGGAGCTCCGTGGAGTGAGCAGTACTTC.

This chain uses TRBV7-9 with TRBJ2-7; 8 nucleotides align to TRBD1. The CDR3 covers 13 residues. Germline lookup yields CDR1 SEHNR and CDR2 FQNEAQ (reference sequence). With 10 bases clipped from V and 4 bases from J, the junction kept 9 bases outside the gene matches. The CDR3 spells CATQRQGAYEQYF. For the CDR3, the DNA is TGTGCCACCCAGAGGCAGGGGGCTTACGAGCAGTACTTC.

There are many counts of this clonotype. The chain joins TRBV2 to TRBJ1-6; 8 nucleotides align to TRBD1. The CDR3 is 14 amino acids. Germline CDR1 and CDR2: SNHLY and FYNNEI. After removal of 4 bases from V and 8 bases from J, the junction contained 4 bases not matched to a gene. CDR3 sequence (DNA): TGTGCCAGCAGTGGACAGGGGAGTCATTCACCCCTCCACTTT. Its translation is CASSGQGSHSPLHF.

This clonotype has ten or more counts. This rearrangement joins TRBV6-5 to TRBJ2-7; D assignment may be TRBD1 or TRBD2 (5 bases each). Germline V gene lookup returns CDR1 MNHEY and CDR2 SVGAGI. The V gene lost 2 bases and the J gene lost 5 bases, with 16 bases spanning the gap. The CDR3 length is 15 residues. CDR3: CASSYAGARSNEQYF. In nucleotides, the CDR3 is TGTGCCAGCAGTTACGCCGGGGCCAGGTCTAACGAGCAGTACTTC.

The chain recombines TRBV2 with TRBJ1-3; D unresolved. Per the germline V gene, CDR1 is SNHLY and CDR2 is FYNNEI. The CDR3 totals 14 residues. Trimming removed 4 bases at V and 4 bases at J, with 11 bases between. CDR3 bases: TGTGCCAGCAGTGCAGCCCGGCCAGGAAACACCATATATTTT. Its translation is CASSAARPGNTIYF.

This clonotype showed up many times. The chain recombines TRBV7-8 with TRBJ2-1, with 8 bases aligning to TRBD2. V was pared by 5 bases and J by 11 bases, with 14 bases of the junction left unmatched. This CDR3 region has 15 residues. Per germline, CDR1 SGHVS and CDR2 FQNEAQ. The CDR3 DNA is TGTGCCAGCAGCCAAGGGGGGAGGGCGGGAGGCAAGCAGTTCTTC. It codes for CASSQGGRAGGKQFF.

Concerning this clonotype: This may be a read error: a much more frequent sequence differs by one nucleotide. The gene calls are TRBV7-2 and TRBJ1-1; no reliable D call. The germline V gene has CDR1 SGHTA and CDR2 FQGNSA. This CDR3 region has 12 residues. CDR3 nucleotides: TGTGCCAGCAGGTCGGGAGAACTTGAAGCTCTCTTT. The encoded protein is CASRSGELEALF.

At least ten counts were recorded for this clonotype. The CDR3 reads CASSPSGTGVEQYF. CDR3 DNA sequence: TGTGCCAGCAGCCCATCCGGGACAGGGGTTGAGCAGTACTTC. The chain couples TRBV28 to TRBJ2-7; 10 bases map to TRBD1. The ends lost 6 bases at V and 7 bases at J; junction bases unmatched: 9. The CDR3 consists of 14 residues. CDR1 is MDHEN, CDR2 SYDVKM, per germline.

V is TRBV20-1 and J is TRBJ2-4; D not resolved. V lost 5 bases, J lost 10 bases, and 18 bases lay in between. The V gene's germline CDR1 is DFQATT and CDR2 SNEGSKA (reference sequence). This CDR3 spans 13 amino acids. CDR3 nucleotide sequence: TGCAGTGCTCAGAAATTTCCAAATGTGATTCAGTACTTC. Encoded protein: CSAQKFPNVIQYF.